These 21 T cell receptor beta chains were all obtained from the same sample, sequenced in a study of beta chain features in type 1 diabetes. General study findings and limits: Type 1 diabetes patients showed a moderate but significant shortening of TCRB CDR3s in all four CD4+ subsets.

Their antigen targets remain unknown. Isolated RNA was reverse transcribed in full, so expressed TCRB transcripts were sequenced. Libraries were prepared by immunoSEQ multiplex PCR; TCRdb keeps only in-frame clonotypes and omits some of them. This table holds tens of thousands of clones, about 48% found once. Sequencing used central memory CD4+ T cells from blood. These receptors were obtained from a man aged 25 to 40 with type 1 diabetes.

This clone was seen a few times. The chain joins TRBV29-1 to TRBJ2-7, with D possibly TRBD2 on 6 matching bases. The CDR3 is made up of 15 amino acids. Germline V CDR1 and CDR2: SQVTM, ANQGSEA. Trimming stripped 6 bases from V and 6 bases from J, with 24 bases between. This CDR3 is CSVSHQPGEKAEQYF. CDR3 nucleotide sequence: TGCAGCGTCTCCCATCAGCCGGGGGAAAAGGCCGAGCAGTACTTC.

The chain links TRBV7-2 to TRBJ1-4, with 7 bases that match TRBD1. Germline-derived CDR1 and CDR2 are SGHTA and FQGNSA. This CDR3 has 15 residues. The V and J ends lost 4 bases and 4 bases, in that order; junction bases with no gene match: 6. CDR3 in DNA: TGTGCCAGCAGCTCGCAGGGGGGAGTTAATGAAAAACTGTTTTTT. Protein sequence: CASSSQGGVNEKLFF.

V and J are TRBV25-1 and TRBJ1-1; no definite D call. The CDR3 is 12 residues long. Germline CDR1 MGHDK, CDR2 SYGVNS. V was trimmed by 7 bases and J by 1 base, leaving 7 bases between them. The CDR3, as DNA: TGTGCCAGCATGAGGGAGAACACTGAAGCTTTCTTT. Translating gives CASMRENTEAFF.

The rearrangement uses TRBV6-1 and TRBJ2-1; 8 nucleotides agree with TRBD1. The CDR3 is 15 amino acids. V was pared by 6 bases and J by 2 bases, with 6 bases of the junction left unmatched. Germline loops: CDR1 MNHNS, CDR2 SASEGT. CDR3 protein: CASRSGDRTYNEQFF. CDR3 nucleotide sequence: TGTGCCAGCAGGTCCGGGGACAGGACCTACAATGAGCAGTTCTTC.

This clone was recorded a few times. The chain recombines TRBV5-1 with TRBJ2-4; possible D gene TRBD1, 6 bases. The CDR3 is 13 amino acids. The V end lost 0 bases, the J end lost 9 bases, and 10 bases lay between the germline ends. Germline V gene lookup returns CDR1 SGHRS and CDR2 YFSETQ. CDR3 sequence reads: CASSLGQEGIQYF. For the CDR3, the DNA is TGCGCCAGCAGCTTGGGACAGGAAGGCATTCAGTACTTC. The full variable domain, with the rest looked up from reference TRBV5-1 and TRBJ2-4, is KAGVTQTPRYLIKTRGQQVTLSCSPISGHRSVSWYQQTPGQGLQFLFEYFSETQRNKGNFPGRFSGRQFSNSRSEMNVSTLELGDSALYLCASSLGQEGIQYFGAGTRLSVL.

In DNA, the CDR3 is TGTGCCACCAGCAGAGATTATACAGACTATGGCTACACCTTC. It translates to CATSRDYTDYGYTF. The chain couples TRBV15 to TRBJ1-2; D gene unclear. This CDR3 has 14 amino acids. Germline CDR1 and CDR2: LNHNV and YYDKDF (reference sequence). The V and J ends lost 0 bases and 3 bases respectively, with 8 bases between them.

This clone occurred a few times. The J gene is TRBJ1-2, the V gene TRBV29-1; D is perhaps TRBD1 (6 bases). The CDR3 consists of 14 residues. The V end was cut by 7 bases, the J end by 8 bases, with 23 bases between. The V gene's germline CDR1 is SQVTM and CDR2 ANQGSEA. DNA for the CDR3: TGCAGCGCCAGCCCCATTGACAGGCAGGGCGGCTACACCTTC. Amino acid sequence: CSASPIDRQGGYTF.

Only one count was recorded for this clone. CDR3 in amino acids: CASRPGTGYAYEQYF. CDR3 nucleotide sequence: TGTGCCAGCAGGCCCGGGACAGGGTATGCCTACGAGCAGTACTTC. The V call is TRBV6-5, the J call TRBJ2-7; 9 bases map to TRBD1. This CDR3 has 15 amino acids. Germline CDR1 is MNHEY and CDR2 is SVGAGI. V shed 6 bases, J shed 2 bases, and the junction held 8 bases outside the gene matches.

J is TRBJ2-4 and V is TRBV2; D possibly corresponds to TRBD2 (6 bases). Germline V CDR1 and CDR2: SNHLY, FYNNEI. The CDR3 is 15 residues long. The V end lost 4 bases, the J end lost 1 base, and 11 bases lay between the germline ends. This CDR3 reads CASSAALAAKNIQYF. The CDR3 DNA is TGTGCCAGCAGTGCCGCGCTAGCGGCCAAAAACATTCAGTACTTC.

The V call is TRBV4-1, the J call TRBJ2-4; maybe TRBD1 (5 bases). Trimming stripped 4 bases from V and 0 bases from J, with 13 bases between. Germline V gives CDR1 MGHRA, CDR2 YSYEKL. This CDR3 is 16 amino acids long. CDR3 sequence: CASSLAQGIAKNIQYF. CDR3 in DNA: TGCGCCAGCAGCCTCGCCCAGGGCATAGCCAAAAACATTCAGTACTTC.

This clone was found a few times. The chain is built from TRBV5-1 and TRBJ1-1; 7 bases align to TRBD1. V dropped 2 bases and J dropped 4; count of bases not matched to a gene: 5. The CDR3 extends over 14 amino acids. Germline CDR1 reads SGHRS; CDR2 reads YFSETQ. Written as DNA, the CDR3 is TGCGCCAGCAGCTTTCAGACAGGGAGCACTGAAGCTTTCTTT. It translates to CASSFQTGSTEAFF.

V and J are TRBV18 and TRBJ2-1; the D gene is possibly TRBD1 (6 bases). Germline-derived CDR1 and CDR2 are KGHSH and LQKENI. The CDR3 has 15 residues. Trimming pared 3 bases from V and 4 bases from J, leaving 13 bases between. The CDR3 reads CASSPGQGLYNEQFF. CDR3 bases: TGTGCCAGCTCACCCGGGCAGGGGCTATACAATGAGCAGTTCTTC. Full variable domain (rest looked up from reference TRBV18 and TRBJ2-1): NAGVMQNPRHLVRRRGQEARLRCSPMKGHSHVYWYRQLPEEGLKFMVYLQKENIIDESGMPKERFSAEFPKEGPSILRIQQVVRGDSAAYFCASSPGQGLYNEQFFGPGTRLTVL.

This clone was seen only a few times. CDR3 loop: CASSLEAESYNEQFF. DNA for the CDR3: TGTGCCAGCAGCTTGGAGGCGGAAAGCTACAATGAGCAGTTCTTC. The chain is built from TRBV5-5 and TRBJ2-1, with unresolved D. This CDR3 contains 15 residues. The V gene's germline CDR1 is SGHKS and CDR2 YYEKEE (reference sequence). The ends were cut back, 0 bases at V and 3 bases at J, with 10 bases in the middle.

The rearrangement uses TRBV13 and TRBJ2-7; 8 nucleotides match TRBD1. With 2 bases clipped from V and 2 bases from J, the junction kept 2 bases outside the gene matches. In germline, CDR1 is PRHDT, CDR2 FYEKMQ (reference sequence). The CDR3 sequence is 14 residues long. As DNA, the CDR3 is TGTGCCAGCAGCTTAAAACAGGGGGCCTACGAGCAGTACTTC. This gives the protein CASSLKQGAYEQYF.

This clone turned up a few times. The chain combines TRBV6-6 with TRBJ1-1; D is ambiguous. Trimming cost V 7 bases and J 1 base, with 10 bases left between them. Per the germline V gene, CDR1 is MNHNY and CDR2 is SVGAGI (reference sequence). The CDR3 runs 13 residues. Written as DNA, the CDR3 is TGTGCCAGCACGGGTGGTTCGAACACTGAAGCTTTCTTT. It is translated as CASTGGSNTEAFF.

This clone turned up a few times. This chain connects TRBV7-9 to TRBJ2-5; unclear D gene. The V end was cut by 1 base, the J end by 1 base, with 10 bases between. Per the germline V gene, CDR1 is SEHNR and CDR2 is FQNEAQ (reference sequence). The CDR3 consists of 15 residues. The CDR3 protein is CASSLGAPGQETQYF. The CDR3 DNA follows: TGTGCCAGCAGCTTAGGGGCCCCTGGCCAAGAGACCCAGTACTTC.

In this sample, this clone turned up a few times. This CDR3 is CASSSTVSGANVLTF. Here the CDR3 DNA reads TGTGCCAGCAGTTCTACGGTCTCTGGGGCCAACGTCCTGACTTTC. The chain employs TRBV2 and TRBJ2-6; D is unresolved. V lost 5 bases, J lost 0 bases, and 8 bases lay in between. Germline values: CDR1 SNHLY, CDR2 FYNNEI. This CDR3 has 15 residues.

V is TRBV11-2 and J is TRBJ2-5, with 9 bases identical to TRBD1. V trimming: 4 bases; J trimming: 9 bases; junction bases outside the gene matches: 12. Germline lookup yields CDR1 SGHAT and CDR2 FQNNGV. This CDR3 comprises 15 residues. The CDR3 DNA reads as TGTGCCAGCAGCTCGGGGGACAGGGCTGGTGAGGCCCAGTACTTC. It translates to CASSSGDRAGEAQYF.

The V and J genes are TRBV5-4 and TRBJ2-3, with 14 positions matching TRBD2. There are 16 residues in the CDR3. The V and J ends lost 4 bases and 1 base, in that order; junction bases with no gene match: 2. Germline V gene data show CDR1 as SGHNT and CDR2 as YYREEE (reference sequence). The CDR3 is CASSPGLAGGTDTQYF. CDR3 DNA: TGTGCCAGCAGCCCGGGACTAGCGGGGGGCACAGATACGCAGTATTTT.

The V and J genes are TRBV6-5 and TRBJ1-1; D call uncertain. Looked up from germline, CDR1 is MNHEY and CDR2 is SVGAGI. Trimming stripped 8 bases from V and 8 bases from J, with 12 bases between. This CDR3 contains 11 residues. DNA for the CDR3: TGTGCCAGCGGGCTCGGAACAGAAGCTTTCTTT. It codes for CASGLGTEAFF.

This clone is a singleton in its sample. This chain uses TRBV19 with TRBJ1-5, with D tentatively TRBD1 (5 bases). The CDR3 extends over 12 amino acids. CDR1 LNHDA and CDR2 SQIVND come from the germline V gene (reference sequence). V lost 8 bases, J lost 7 bases, and 12 bases lay in between. CDR3 loop: CASYHTGQPQHF. CDR3 coding DNA: TGTGCCAGTTACCACACAGGACAGCCCCAGCATTTT.